One sample yielded the 27 T cell receptor beta chains listed below, sequenced in a study of cytomegalovirus exposure and HLA in healthy donors. PCR primers comprised 60 Vbeta and 13 Jbeta primers. Profiling relied on immunoSEQ multiplex PCR, and the TCRdb table lists in-frame clones only, not all of them. The sample includes over 150,000 clones, roughly 80% of them seen just once. Sequencing was carried out using PBMCs. The receptor set was obtained from a man in his thirties or forties in good health and CMV-seropositive.

The chain combines TRBV29-1 with TRBJ1-1; D gene uncertain. V was cut by 3 bases and J by 3 bases, with 8 bases left in between. CDR1 SQVTM and CDR2 ANQGSEA come from the germline V gene. This CDR3 spans 12 amino acids. As DNA, the CDR3 is TGCAGCGTTGATAAAACGGACACTGAAGCTTTCTTT. The encoded protein is CSVDKTDTEAFF.

Only one count was recorded for this clone. V and J are TRBV4-1 and TRBJ2-1, with D perhaps TRBD1 (6 bases). The germline V gene encodes CDR1 MGHRA and CDR2 YSYEKL. The V gene lost 1 base and the J gene lost 4 bases, with 14 bases spanning the gap. This CDR3 comprises 16 residues. The CDR3 reads CASSQVTGIGYNEQFF. The CDR3 DNA is TGCGCCAGCAGCCAAGTCACAGGGATAGGTTACAATGAGCAGTTCTTC.

The chain has TRBV27 and TRBJ2-3, with 11 bases fitting TRBD2. Germline V gene lookup returns CDR1 MNHEY and CDR2 SMNVEV (reference sequence). The V segment lost 6 bases and the J segment 0 bases; nucleotides outside the gene matches: 11. The CDR3 is 18 residues long. CDR3: CASSPLASGGLSTDTQYF. The CDR3 nucleotides read TGTGCCAGCAGCCCCCTCGCTAGCGGGGGGCTTAGCACAGATACGCAGTATTTT.

The rearrangement joins TRBV4-1 to TRBJ1-2; TRBD1 agrees at 7 bases. This CDR3 spans 12 amino acids. Germline V gives CDR1 MGHRA, CDR2 YSYEKL. V lost 10 bases and J lost 3; bases outside the gene matches: 5. The CDR3 bases are TGCGCCACACAGGGGCGGGACTATGGCTACACCTTC. Its protein product is CATQGRDYGYTF.

The gene calls are TRBV14 and TRBJ2-7; 10 bases fit TRBD2. The CDR3 is made up of 15 amino acids. Germline trimming cut 5 bases from V and 2 bases from J; bases unmatched to any gene: 6. Germline CDR1 reads SGHDN; CDR2 reads FVKESK. The DNA for the CDR3 is TGTGCCAGCAGCGAAGGACTAGCGGCTGCCTACGAGCAGTACTTC. It yields the protein CASSEGLAAAYEQYF.

The gene calls are TRBV6-5 and TRBJ1-5, with D maybe TRBD1 (6 bases). V was pared by 7 bases and J by 5 bases, with 12 bases between. The CDR3 covers 13 residues. Looked up from germline, CDR1 is MNHEY and CDR2 is SVGAGI. CDR3: CASTQGADQPQHF. Written as DNA, the CDR3 is TGTGCCAGCACACAGGGTGCAGATCAGCCCCAGCATTTT.

The J gene is TRBJ2-7, the V gene TRBV27; 9 nucleotides align to TRBD1. In germline, CDR1 is MNHEY, CDR2 SMNVEV (reference sequence). The ends lost 5 bases at V and 6 bases at J; junction bases unmatched: 8. The CDR3 spans 14 residues. The CDR3 coding sequence is TGTGCCAGCAGTCAGGGACAGGGTCTTGCCGAGCAGTACTTC. Translating gives CASSQGQGLAEQYF.

The sample holds one count of this clone. The chain has TRBV5-1 and TRBJ1-5; 9 nucleotides agree with TRBD1. CDR1 is SGHRS, CDR2 YFSETQ, per germline. Trimming took 4 bases from V and 2 from J; bases not matched to a gene: 4. This CDR3 contains 15 residues. CDR3 DNA sequence: TGCGCCAGCAGCGAGGGACAGGGAGGCAATCAGCCCCAGCATTTT. Amino acids: CASSEGQGGNQPQHF.

The chain employs TRBV6-5 and TRBJ2-5; D might be TRBD2 (6 bases). Germline V gene sequence: CDR1 MNHEY, CDR2 SVGAGI. V was trimmed by 3 bases and J by 2 bases, leaving 13 bases between them. CDR3 length equals 15 residues. CDR3: CASSYGGSGQETQYF. Written as DNA, the CDR3 is TGTGCCAGCAGTTATGGGGGGTCGGGGCAAGAGACCCAGTACTTC.

The chain couples TRBV9 to TRBJ2-7; 15 bases match TRBD2. The V segment lost 6 bases and the J segment 0 bases; nucleotides outside the gene matches: 4. This CDR3 has 16 residues. Germline loops: CDR1 SGDLS, CDR2 YYNGEE. CDR3 region: CASTGTSGGSSYEQYF. The CDR3 DNA reads TGTGCCAGCACCGGGACTAGCGGGGGGAGCTCCTACGAGCAGTACTTC.

The rearrangement joins TRBV29-1 to TRBJ2-7; 9 bases map to TRBD1. Germline CDR1 is SQVTM and CDR2 is ANQGSEA. V lost 7 bases to trimming and J lost 7 bases; unmatched junction nucleotides: 17. CDR3 length: 15 residues. The CDR3 sequence: CSAMGRQGGPGEQYF. The CDR3 DNA is TGCAGCGCCATGGGGCGACAGGGGGGTCCAGGGGAGCAGTACTTC.

V usage is TRBV7-8 and J usage is TRBJ2-3; 14 bases match TRBD2. The V gene's germline CDR1 is SGHVS and CDR2 FQNEAQ. CDR3 length equals 17 residues. V lost 5 bases to trimming and J lost 2 bases; unmatched junction nucleotides: 6. Here the CDR3 DNA reads TGTGCCAGCAGCCCCCGACTAGCGGGGGGGAACACAGATACGCAGTATTTT. It translates to CASSPRLAGGNTDTQYF.

The chain links TRBV7-8 to TRBJ2-1, with TRBD1 matching over 11 bases. The V segment lost 2 bases and the J segment 4 bases; nucleotides outside the gene matches: 4. The CDR3 extends over 16 amino acids. Germline V CDR1 and CDR2: SGHVS, FQNEAQ. CDR3 bases: TGTGCCAGCAGCTTAAGGACAGGGGGCAAATACAATGAGCAGTTCTTC. The encoded protein is CASSLRTGGKYNEQFF. The entire variable domain, with the rest obtained from reference TRBV7-8 and TRBJ2-1, is as follows: GAGVSQSPRYKVAKRGQDVALRCDPISGHVSLFWYQQALGQGPEFLTYFQNEAQLDKSGLPSDRFFAERPEGSVSTLKIQRTQQEDSAVYLCASSLRTGGKYNEQFFGPGTRLTVL.

The chain carries TRBV2 and TRBJ2-1; D ambiguous. The ends were cut back, 7 bases at V and 5 bases at J, with 9 bases in the middle. From germline, CDR1 is SNHLY and CDR2 FYNNEI. This CDR3 is built from 12 residues. CDR3 bases: TGTGCCAGCACCAACTATAACAATGAGCAGTTCTTC. It is translated as CASTNYNNEQFF.

The V gene is TRBV7-6, the J gene TRBJ2-7, with TRBD1 matching over 7 bases. The V gene end was trimmed by 2 bases and the J gene end by 2 bases; junction bases not matched to a gene: 9. Germline V gene data show CDR1 as SGHVS and CDR2 as FNYEAQ. There are 16 residues in the CDR3. The chain's CDR3 is CASSLIPGTAPYEQYF. The CDR3 coding sequence is TGTGCCAGCAGCTTAATACCCGGGACAGCCCCCTACGAGCAGTACTTC.

This clone has only a few counts. The chain couples TRBV19 to TRBJ2-7; a possible D gene is TRBD1 (5 bases). The CDR3 length is 15 residues. The ends were cut back, 3 bases at V and 0 bases at J, with 12 bases in the middle. Germline values: CDR1 LNHDA, CDR2 SQIVND (reference sequence). CDR3 DNA sequence: TGTGCCAGTAGTATCGCGCAGGGTCGCTCCTACGAGCAGTACTTC. This translates into CASSIAQGRSYEQYF.

The rearrangement links TRBV5-4 to TRBJ1-1; the match to TRBD1 covers 10 bases. The CDR3 extends over 15 amino acids. Germline CDR1 is SGHNT and CDR2 is YYREEE (reference sequence). Germline trimming cut 4 bases from V and 4 bases from J; bases unmatched to any gene: 7. CDR3 in DNA: TGTGCCAGCAGCCTCGGACAGGGGGTTGGCACTGAAGCTTTCTTT. This encodes CASSLGQGVGTEAFF.

J is TRBJ2-1 and V is TRBV5-4; TRBD2 matches at 11 bases. The CDR3 loop spans 15 amino acids. CDR1 is SGHNT, CDR2 YYREEE, per germline (reference sequence). The V segment lost 0 bases and the J segment 8 bases; nucleotides outside the gene matches: 4. The chain's CDR3 is CASSLVAGGLDEQFF. Written as DNA, the CDR3 is TGTGCCAGCAGCTTGGTAGCGGGGGGGCTCGATGAGCAGTTCTTC.

This clone was counted between two and nine times. V and J are TRBV7-2 and TRBJ2-2; TRBD1 matches at 7 bases. Germline CDR1 is SGHTA and CDR2 is FQGNSA. V dropped 5 bases and J dropped 5; count of bases not matched to a gene: 5. The CDR3 consists of 14 residues. Written as DNA, the CDR3 is TGTGCCAGCAGCGGACGACAGGGAACCGGGGAGCTGTTTTTT. This sequence encodes CASSGRQGTGELFF.

This clone turned up a few times. The rearrangement joins TRBV4-3 to TRBJ2-1; 8 bases match TRBD2. Germline assignment: CDR1 LGHNA and CDR2 YSLEER. V trimming: 2 bases; J trimming: 6 bases; junction bases outside the gene matches: 6. This CDR3 comprises 15 residues. CDR3 DNA sequence: TGCGCCAGCAGCCAACCAAGCGGGGGCCGCAATGAGCAGTTCTTC. Its translation is CASSQPSGGRNEQFF.

This clone appeared a single time. V usage is TRBV27 and J usage is TRBJ2-1, with D possibly TRBD1 on 5 matching bases. This CDR3 contains 15 residues. Trimming stripped 6 bases from V and 0 bases from J, with 12 bases between. Germline CDR1 is MNHEY and CDR2 is SMNVEV (reference sequence). The CDR3 DNA is TGTGCCAGCAGGGAACAGGCTTACTCCTACAATGAGCAGTTCTTC. Its protein product is CASREQAYSYNEQFF.

This chain joins TRBV28 and TRBJ1-4; 8 nucleotides line up with TRBD1. Germline V gene lookup returns CDR1 MDHEN and CDR2 SYDVKM. V was pared by 3 bases and J by 1 base, with 10 bases of the junction left unmatched. This CDR3 comprises 18 residues. CDR3 bases: TGTGCCAGCAGTTTGAAGTTTGGCAGGGGGCGAACTAATGAAAAACTGTTTTTT. Translation gives CASSLKFGRGRTNEKLFF.

The V call is TRBV10-3, the J call TRBJ2-7; no reliable D call. Germline V CDR1 and CDR2: ENHRY, SYGVKD. With 0 bases removed from V and 1 base from J, the gap between germline ends came to 7 bases. This CDR3 spans 14 amino acids. The DNA of the CDR3 is TGTGCCATCAGTGAGTCAGACAATTCCTACGAGCAGTACTTC. Encoded protein: CAISESDNSYEQYF.

The chain couples TRBV27 to TRBJ2-7; D is perhaps TRBD2 (5 bases). CDR1 and CDR2 from the germline V gene are MNHEY and SMNVEV (reference sequence). V lost 2 bases and J 2 bases, leaving 7 bases between the germline ends. The CDR3 consists of 13 residues. The CDR3 protein is CASSLDGAYEQYF. The CDR3 DNA follows: TGTGCCAGCAGTTTAGACGGGGCCTACGAGCAGTACTTC.

The J gene is TRBJ2-2, the V gene TRBV30, with D uncertain. This CDR3 has 16 amino acids. V was pared by 0 bases and J by 0 bases, with 11 bases between. CDR1 is GTSNPN, CDR2 SVGIG, per germline (reference sequence). DNA of the CDR3: TGTGCCTGGAGTGTACTATTACCAGCGAACACCGGGGAGCTGTTTTTT. Amino acids: CAWSVLLPANTGELFF.

The J gene is TRBJ2-7, the V gene TRBV4-1; the match to TRBD1 covers 9 bases. Losses at the gene ends were 4 bases for V and 3 bases for J; bases not matched to a gene: 1. From germline, CDR1 is MGHRA and CDR2 YSYEKL. This CDR3 spans 13 amino acids. This chain's CDR3 is CASSRTGDYEQYF. The DNA for the CDR3 is TGCGCCAGCAGCCGGACAGGGGACTACGAGCAGTACTTC.

The chain recombines TRBV2 with TRBJ1-2, with 9 bases matching TRBD1. This CDR3 region has 14 residues. Germline trimming cut 6 bases from V and 8 bases from J; bases unmatched to any gene: 10. Looked up from germline, CDR1 is SNHLY and CDR2 is FYNNEI. CDR3 loop: CASSSGQGQGGYTF. CDR3 bases: TGTGCCAGCAGCTCTGGACAGGGGCAGGGGGGCTACACCTTC.